This TCR beta chain was sequenced in a study of T cell repertoires in cytomegalovirus infection. The CDR3 spans 15 residues. V shed 1 base and J shed 2 bases, with 8 bases lying between them. CDR1 is PRHDT and CDR2 is FYEKMQ in the germline V gene (reference sequence). TCRdb re-called the reads through MiXCR, storing one row per CDR3 protein. The sample comprises about a million distinct CDR3 sequences, more than 25% of which are singletons, and more than 13% rests with the top ten. For this clonotype: The antigen is undetermined.

This specimen consisted of cultured CD8+ T cells from PBMCs, obtained from culture after CMV antigen stimulation. The clonotype was recovered from a human donor in good health (CMV status not recorded). Some clones in this sample may be carry-over from other donors' samples. The rearrangement joins TRBV13 to TRBJ2-2, with D uncertain. The CDR3 DNA reads as TGTGCCAGCAGCTTAGTTGGGTTTAACACCGGGGAGCTGTTTTTT. Translated: CASSLVGFNTGELFF.